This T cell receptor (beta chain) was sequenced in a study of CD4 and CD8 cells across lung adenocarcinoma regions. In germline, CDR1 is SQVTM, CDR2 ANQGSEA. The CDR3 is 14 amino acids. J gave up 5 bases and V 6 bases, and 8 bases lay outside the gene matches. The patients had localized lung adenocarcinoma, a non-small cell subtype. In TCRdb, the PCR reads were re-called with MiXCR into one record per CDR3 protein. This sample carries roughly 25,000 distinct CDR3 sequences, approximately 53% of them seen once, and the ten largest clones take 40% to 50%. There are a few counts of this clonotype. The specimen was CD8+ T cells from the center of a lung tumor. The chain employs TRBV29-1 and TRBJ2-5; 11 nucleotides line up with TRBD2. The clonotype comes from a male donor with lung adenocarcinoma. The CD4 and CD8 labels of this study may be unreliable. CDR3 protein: CSVLTSGSLETQYF. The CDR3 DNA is TGCAGCGTCCTTACTAGCGGGAGCTTGGAGACCCAGTACTTC.